A selection of T cell receptor beta chains follows, all from one sample in a study of blood T cell repertoires in COVID-19. Sequenced by immunoSEQ multiplex PCR; TCRdb stores in-frame clones only, minus some. The sample shows some 150,000 clones, about 88% of them seen only once. The sequenced sample consisted of peripheral blood. These receptors all stem from a human donor in a cohort sampled during active COVID-19. CDR3s include the opening cysteine and the closing phenylalanine or tryptophan. Clone sizes are given selectively: once, few, many, or a class where the clone is expanded.

>TRBV11-1|-|16
CASSLQGPPNTGELFF
>TRBV30|-|16
CAWSVLDLREGDEQFF
>TRBV24-1|-|17
CATSLSPSLSSYNEQFF
>TRBV10-3|-|14
CAISGLAAQETQYF
>TRBV7-2|few|15
CASSLSGIVTGELFF
>TRBV3-1/TRBV3-2|-|19
CASSQDLVAPRRLTDTQYF
>TRBV5-4|-|16
CASRDPGQGAESPLHF
>TRBV11-2|-|15
CASSLARGTGYGYTF
>TRBV5-1|-|14
CASSSDRIYYEQYF
>TRBV28|-|14
CASSSDRGSYEQFF